This TCR beta chain was retrieved from a study of blood T cell repertoires in COVID-19. Study details: Italy, Spain and the United States were the sources of the convalescent and acute COVID-19 samples. The analysed material was cDNA or gDNA that came from T cells, B-cell-depleted T cells, or PBMCs.

In the authors' methods: Estimates of nucleated cell counts were drawn from the amplification of reference gene primers. The data were produced by immunoSEQ multiplex PCR, yet TCRdb's version contains in-frame clones alone and is incomplete. V and J calls and clone size follow that table, whereas D and trimming were derived from the DNA. Of around 150,000 clones listed, more than 90% were seen once; the top ten hold around 17%. Material for sequencing was peripheral blood. The source is a man in his sixties with active or convalescent COVID-19.

Written as DNA, the CDR3 is TGTGCCAGCAGTGGACAGGGGTACGAGCAGTACTTC. Amino acids: CASSGQGYEQYF. The chain combines TRBV2 with TRBJ2-7, with TRBD1 identical over 8 bases. The CDR3 has 12 amino acids. Germline values: CDR1 SNHLY, CDR2 FYNNEI. J lost 4 bases, V lost 4 bases, and 0 bases had no gene match.